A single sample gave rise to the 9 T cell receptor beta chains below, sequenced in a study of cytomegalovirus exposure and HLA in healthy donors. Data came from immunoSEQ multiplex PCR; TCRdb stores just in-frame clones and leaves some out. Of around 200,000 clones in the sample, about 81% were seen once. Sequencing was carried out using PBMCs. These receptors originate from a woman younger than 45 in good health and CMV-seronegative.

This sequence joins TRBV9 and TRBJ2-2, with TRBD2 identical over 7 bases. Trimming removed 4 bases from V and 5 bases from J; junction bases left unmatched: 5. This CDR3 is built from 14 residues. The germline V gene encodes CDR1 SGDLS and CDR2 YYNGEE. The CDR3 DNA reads TGTGCCAGCAGCTATTGGGAGGGGACCGGGGAGCTGTTTTTT. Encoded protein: CASSYWEGTGELFF.

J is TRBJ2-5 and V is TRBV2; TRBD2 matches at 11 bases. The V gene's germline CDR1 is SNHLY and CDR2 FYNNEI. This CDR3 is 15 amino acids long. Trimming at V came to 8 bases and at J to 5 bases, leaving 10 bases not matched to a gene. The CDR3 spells CASGRTGTSGETQYF. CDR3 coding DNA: TGTGCCAGCGGGCGGACTGGGACTAGCGGTGAGACCCAGTACTTC.

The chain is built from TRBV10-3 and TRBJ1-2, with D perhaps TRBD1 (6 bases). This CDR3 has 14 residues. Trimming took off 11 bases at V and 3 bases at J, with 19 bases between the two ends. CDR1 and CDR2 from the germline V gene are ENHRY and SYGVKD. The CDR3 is CASRGGLSYYGYTF. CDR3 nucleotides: TGTGCCTCTCGCGGGGGGCTTTCTTACTATGGCTACACCTTC.

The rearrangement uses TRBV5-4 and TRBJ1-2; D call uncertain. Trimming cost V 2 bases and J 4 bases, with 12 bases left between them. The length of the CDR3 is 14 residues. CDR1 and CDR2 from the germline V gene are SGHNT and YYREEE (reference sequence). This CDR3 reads CASSFGVSSYGYTF. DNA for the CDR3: TGTGCCAGCAGCTTCGGTGTCTCTAGCTATGGCTACACCTTC.

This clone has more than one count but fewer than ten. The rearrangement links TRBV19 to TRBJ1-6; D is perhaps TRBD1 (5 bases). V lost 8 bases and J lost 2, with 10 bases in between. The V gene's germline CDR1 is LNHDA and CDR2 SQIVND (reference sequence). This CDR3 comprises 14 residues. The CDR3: CASGPDTYNSPLHF. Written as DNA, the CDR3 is TGTGCCAGTGGGCCGGACACCTATAATTCACCCCTCCACTTT.

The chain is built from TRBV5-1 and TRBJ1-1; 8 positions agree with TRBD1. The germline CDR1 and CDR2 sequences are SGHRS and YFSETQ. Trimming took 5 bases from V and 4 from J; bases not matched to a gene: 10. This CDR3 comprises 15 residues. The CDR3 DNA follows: TGCGCCAGCAGTTTACTCTTTACAGGGGGCACTGAAGCTTTCTTT. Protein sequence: CASSLLFTGGTEAFF.

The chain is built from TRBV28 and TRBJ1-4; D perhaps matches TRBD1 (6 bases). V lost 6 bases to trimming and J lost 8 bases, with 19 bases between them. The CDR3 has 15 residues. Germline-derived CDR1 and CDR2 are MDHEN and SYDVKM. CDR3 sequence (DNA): TGTGCCAGCAGCCCATTGCGCAGGGGTGGGGAAAAACTGTTTTTT. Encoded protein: CASSPLRRGGEKLFF.

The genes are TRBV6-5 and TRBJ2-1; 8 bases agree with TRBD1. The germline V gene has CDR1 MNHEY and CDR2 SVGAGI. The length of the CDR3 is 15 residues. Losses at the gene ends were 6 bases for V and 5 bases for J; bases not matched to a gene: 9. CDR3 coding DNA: TGTGCCAGCAGCCGGACAGGGAGAGGGAACAATGAGCAGTTCTTC. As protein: CASSRTGRGNNEQFF.

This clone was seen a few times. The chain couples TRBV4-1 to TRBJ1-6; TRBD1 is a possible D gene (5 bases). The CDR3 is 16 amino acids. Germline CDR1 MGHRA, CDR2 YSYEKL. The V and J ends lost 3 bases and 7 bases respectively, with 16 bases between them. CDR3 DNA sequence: TGCGCCAGCAGCCATCCCTGGGGGGGGTGGAATTCACCCCTCCACTTT. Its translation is CASSHPWGGWNSPLHF.